These 17 T cell receptor beta chains share one sample of origin, sequenced in a study of vaccination and CD4 T cells after COVID-19. An Oncomine TCR Beta short-read assay was used to sequence the DNA from cultured CD4+ T cells. Using its own MiXCR run on the PCR reads, TCRdb lists one record per CDR3 protein. This repertoire shows more than 10,000 distinct CDR3 sequences, 32% found once; its top ten account for approximately 14%. Their antigens remain unidentified. Regarding treatment: approximately nine-day PBMC culture with coronavirus spike peptide pools or control peptides (ViraFEST assay). Sequences were derived from CD4+ T cells from blood, cultured in vitro, sampled after SARS-CoV-2 vaccination. These receptors came from a human donor who had recovered from COVID-19.

This clonotype is judged medium-sized. This CDR3 reads CASSGRDRLNYGYTF. The DNA for the CDR3 is TGTGCCAGCAGTGGACGGGACAGACTTAACTATGGCTACACCTTC. The V call is TRBV6-1, the J call TRBJ1-2; TRBD1 matches 7 bases. Germline lookup yields CDR1 MNHNS and CDR2 SASEGT. CDR3 length: 15 residues. V lost 4 bases, J lost 1 base, and 6 bases stayed unmatched.

This clonotype was seen more than once but under ten times. This chain links TRBV20-1 with TRBJ2-6; 7 bases fit TRBD1. The ends lost 5 bases at V and 2 bases at J; junction bases unmatched: 6. Germline V gene lookup returns CDR1 DFQATT and CDR2 SNEGSKA (reference sequence). This CDR3 region has 15 residues. CDR3 nucleotide sequence: TGCAGTGCTCCAGGAAGGGGGCCTGGGGCCAACGTCCTGACTTTC. Translation: CSAPGRGPGANVLTF.

This chain connects TRBV19 to TRBJ2-1; 7 nucleotides agree with TRBD2. Unmatched junction bases numbered 9, after V lost 3 bases and J lost 7 bases. Germline V gene sequence: CDR1 LNHDA, CDR2 SQIVND (reference sequence). This CDR3 has 15 amino acids. In DNA, the CDR3 is TGTGCCAGTAGTATCCTAGCGGCCACGGGGAATGAGCAGTTCTTC. It specifies CASSILAATGNEQFF. The whole variable domain, remainder taken from reference TRBV19 and TRBJ2-1, is DGGITQSPKYLFRKEGQNVTLSCEQNLNHDAMYWYRQDPGQGLRLIYYSQIVNDFQKGDIAEGYSVSREKKESFPLTVTSAQKNPTAFYLCASSILAATGNEQFFGPGTRLTVL.

The genes are TRBV11-2 and TRBJ2-3; no clear D gene. CDR1 is SGHAT and CDR2 is FQNNGV in the germline V gene. CDR3 length: 16 amino acids. The V end lost 3 bases, the J end lost 2 bases, and 15 bases lay between the germline ends. Here the CDR3 reads CASSLGSAAHTDTQYF. As DNA, the CDR3 is TGTGCCAGCAGCTTGGGCTCGGCCGCTCACACAGATACGCAGTATTTT.

The chain joins TRBV7-8 to TRBJ1-2; TRBD1 matches at 8 bases. This CDR3 has 14 residues. Losses at the gene ends were 5 bases for V and 5 bases for J; bases not matched to a gene: 7. Germline V gene sequence: CDR1 SGHVS, CDR2 FQNEAQ. DNA of the CDR3: TGTGCCAGCAGCCCCCTAGGGACAGGTTATGGCTACACCTTC. Translated: CASSPLGTGYGYTF. The full variable domain, its missing parts supplied by reference TRBV7-8 and TRBJ1-2, is GAGVSQSPRYKVAKRGQDVALRCDPISGHVSLFWYQQALGQGPEFLTYFQNEAQLDKSGLPSDRFFAERPEGSVSTLKIQRTQQEDSAVYLCASSPLGTGYGYTFGSGTRLTVV.

The J gene is TRBJ1-5, the V gene TRBV9, with a possible D match to TRBD1 (5 bases). Germline CDR1 and CDR2: SGDLS and YYNGEE. V was trimmed by 4 bases and J by 4 bases, leaving 12 bases between them. The CDR3 runs 14 residues. In DNA, the CDR3 is TGTGCCAGCAGCAAAGGGACCGTTAATCAGCCCCAGCATTTT. Its translation: CASSKGTVNQPQHF.

This clonotype was detected only a few times. V and J are TRBV6-2 or TRBV6-3 and TRBJ1-1, with 7 bases fitting TRBD1. This CDR3 has 13 amino acids. Trimming removed 6 bases from V and 5 bases from J; junction bases left unmatched: 6. Germline V gene data show CDR1 as MNHEY and CDR2 as SVGEGT. The CDR3 DNA reads TGTGCCAGCAGCTACAGGGGATGGACTGAAGCTTTCTTT. Amino acids: CASSYRGWTEAFF.

The V and J genes are TRBV7-2 and TRBJ2-7; D remains unclear. Per the germline V gene, CDR1 is SGHTA and CDR2 is FQGNSA. The germline V and J ends were trimmed by 5 bases and 2 bases, with 13 bases remaining between them. The CDR3 is made up of 14 amino acids. CDR3 loop: CASSPPLWPYEQYF. CDR3 DNA: TGTGCCAGCAGCCCTCCCTTATGGCCCTACGAGCAGTACTTC.

As for this clonotype: Its ends do not fully match the called genes, so a read error is possible. This rearrangement joins TRBV20-1 to TRBJ1-2; D unclear. This CDR3 is built from 12 residues. Germline values: CDR1 DFQATT, CDR2 SNEGSKA (reference sequence). The CDR3: CSVRGTVDGYTF. CDR3 coding DNA: TGCAGTGTTAGAGGCACCGTGGATGGCTACACCTTC.

The rearrangement joins TRBV20-1 to TRBJ2-1; D gene uncertain. Trimming cost V 5 bases and J 4 bases, with 18 bases left between them. There are 15 residues in the CDR3. In germline, CDR1 is DFQATT, CDR2 SNEGSKA (reference sequence). CDR3 DNA: TGCAGTGCTTGGGCCGAAACACGAGCTTACAATGAGCAGTTCTTC. Amino acid sequence: CSAWAETRAYNEQFF.

This clonotype was observed a handful of times. The V gene is TRBV6-1, the J gene TRBJ2-7; the match to TRBD2 covers 14 bases. Germline V gene sequence: CDR1 MNHNS, CDR2 SASEGT. The CDR3 runs to 15 residues. V was pared by 6 bases and J by 3 bases, with 4 bases of the junction left unmatched. The CDR3 loop is CASSPGLAGVYEQYF. The DNA for the CDR3 is TGTGCCAGCAGCCCGGGACTAGCGGGAGTCTACGAGCAGTACTTC.

J is TRBJ2-1 and V is TRBV6-1; 10 nucleotides align to TRBD1. The CDR3 runs 15 residues. V trimming: 7 bases; J trimming: 9 bases; junction bases outside the gene matches: 12. Germline lookup yields CDR1 MNHNS and CDR2 SASEGT. Here the CDR3 reads CASTDDRGRRSEQFF. The CDR3 nucleotides read TGTGCCAGCACAGACGACAGGGGGCGTCGGAGTGAGCAGTTCTTC.

This clonotype has only a few counts. The genes are TRBV20-1 and TRBJ2-7; a weak D match, TRBD2 (5 bases). This CDR3 has 14 residues. Trimming pared 5 bases from V and 0 bases from J, leaving 14 bases between. CDR1 is DFQATT and CDR2 is SNEGSKA in the germline V gene (reference sequence). DNA of the CDR3: TGCAGTGCTCCCCCGGCGGGCGTCTCCTACGAGCAGTACTTC. This encodes CSAPPAGVSYEQYF.

This clonotype was observed a single time. This rearrangement joins TRBV20-1 to TRBJ1-1, with a tentative D call TRBD1 (5 bases). Germline CDR1 DFQATT, CDR2 SNEGSKA (reference sequence). V lost 6 bases to trimming and J lost 4 bases, with 9 bases between them. This CDR3 spans 11 amino acids. The CDR3 spells CSATGTTEAFF. For the CDR3, the DNA is TGCAGTGCCACGGGGACCACTGAAGCTTTCTTT.

V gene TRBV6-2 or TRBV6-3 combines with J gene TRBJ2-1; 9 nucleotides match TRBD2. CDR1 and CDR2 (germline): MNHEY, SVGEGT. V trimming: 6 bases; J trimming: 5 bases; junction bases outside the gene matches: 8. The CDR3 is 15 amino acids. CDR3: CASSPREGVNNEQFF. The CDR3 nucleotides are TGTGCCAGCAGCCCGCGGGAGGGCGTAAACAATGAGCAGTTCTTC.

The V and J genes are TRBV27 and TRBJ2-3; D may be TRBD2 (6 bases). CDR1 is MNHEY and CDR2 is SMNVEV in the germline V gene (reference sequence). The CDR3 loop spans 13 amino acids. V was shortened by 5 bases and J by 7 bases, with 13 bases between the two germline ends. The chain's CDR3 is CASSLLGGNTQYF. The CDR3 coding sequence is TGTGCCAGCAGTCTTCTGGGGGGAAATACGCAGTATTTT.

About this clonotype: Possible read error: a much larger clone is one base away. The genes are TRBV24-1 and TRBJ2-3, with D unresolved. This CDR3 is built from 14 residues. CDR1 and CDR2 (germline): KGHDR, SFDVKD. Deletions cut 5 bases from V and 6 bases from J, with 14 bases between. The CDR3 loop reads CATSASGRGDTQYF. The CDR3 DNA reads TGTGCCACCAGTGCTTCGGGCCGTGGGGATACGCAGTATTTT.